This TCR beta chain was profiled in a study of blood T cell repertoires in COVID-19. Study-wide context: Samples representing acute and convalescent COVID-19 were sourced from the United States, Italy and Spain.

This CDR3 has 14 amino acids. V was trimmed by 0 bases and J by 3 bases, leaving 7 bases between them. CDR1 SGDLS and CDR2 YYNGEE come from the germline V gene. TCRdb keeps only in-frame clones here, not all; method: immunoSEQ multiplex PCR. The sample lists about 110,000 clones, more than 75% occurring once. This clone was seen a single time. The sequence came from a man aged 35 to 55 with acute or convalescent COVID-19. This chain joins TRBV9 and TRBJ1-3, with a possible D match to TRBD1 (6 bases). The sample comprised peripheral blood. This CDR3 is CASSVGDIGNTIYF. In DNA, the CDR3 is TGTGCCAGCAGCGTAGGGGACATTGGAAACACCATATATTTT.